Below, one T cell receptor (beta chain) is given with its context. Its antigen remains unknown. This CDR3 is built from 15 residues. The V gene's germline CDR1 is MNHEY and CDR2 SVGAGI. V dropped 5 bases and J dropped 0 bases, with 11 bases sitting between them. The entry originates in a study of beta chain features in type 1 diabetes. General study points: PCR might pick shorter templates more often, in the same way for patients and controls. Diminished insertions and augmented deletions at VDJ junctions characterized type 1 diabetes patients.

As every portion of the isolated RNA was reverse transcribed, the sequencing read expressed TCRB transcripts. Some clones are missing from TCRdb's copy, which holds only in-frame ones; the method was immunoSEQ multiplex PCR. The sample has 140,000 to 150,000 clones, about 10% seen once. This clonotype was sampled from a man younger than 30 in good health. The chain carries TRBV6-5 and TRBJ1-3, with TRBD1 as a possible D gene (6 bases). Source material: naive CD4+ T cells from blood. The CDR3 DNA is TGTGCCAGCAGTCCGGGACACTTCTCTGGAAACACCATATATTTT. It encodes CASSPGHFSGNTIYF.